This T cell receptor (beta chain) was found in a study of beta chain features in type 1 diabetes. Study context: Healthy donors and patients had similar age, gender and cell yields. Analysis included 95 million to 140 million sorted cells drawn from all samples. Study outcomes and limitations: High TCR expression in some cells could lead to their over-representation in cDNA sequencing. Moderately but significantly shorter TCRB CDR3s were found in Type 1 diabetes patients in all four CD4+ subsets.

From germline, CDR1 is SEHNR and CDR2 FQNEAQ (reference sequence). The junction had 13 bases not matched to a gene; V was cut back by 5 bases and J by 2 bases. The CDR3 runs 17 residues. Concerning this clone: Its antigen remains unknown.

Expressed TCRB transcripts were sequenced because the entire RNA isolate underwent reverse transcription. Using immunoSEQ multiplex PCR, the repertoire was profiled, and TCRdb retains in-frame clones only, with some absent. The sample yields about 160,000 clones, 7.8% seen once. CD45RO/CCR7/CD25/CD127/CD95/CD27 sorting isolated CD4+ naive, central memory, regulatory and stem cell-like memory cells. Sequencing used central memory CD4+ T cells from blood. The clonotype originates from a woman between 35 and 50 years old with type 1 diabetes. The V call is TRBV7-9, the J call TRBJ2-3, with 7 bases matching TRBD1. CDR3 DNA sequence: TGTGCCAGCAGCGGGGGCTGGACAGGAATAGACACAGATACGCAGTATTTT. Its translation: CASSGGWTGIDTDTQYF. Filled out from reference TRBV7-9 and TRBJ2-3, the complete variable domain reads DTGVSQNPRHKITKRGQNVTFRCDPISEHNRLYWYRQTLGQGPEFLTYFQNEAQLEKSRLLSDRFSAERPKGSFSTLEIQRTEQGDSAMYLCASSGGWTGIDTDTQYFGPGTRLTVL.